Below, 10 T cell receptor beta chains from the same sample are listed, as sequenced in a study of T cells in Graves' hyperthyroidism and ophthalmopathy. The source material, RNA transcripts, was used to amplify TCR beta CDR3 regions. First-round RT-PCR with HTBI primers amplified the TCR CDR3 region. A single record per CDR3 protein comes from TCRdb applying MiXCR to the multiplex PCR reads. Of 500,000 to 750,000 distinct CDR3 sequences detected, approximately 15% appear once; the ten largest clones hold 6.5% to 9%. Sequences were obtained from blood. The receptors were sampled from a woman aged 18-29 years with Graves' ophthalmopathy.

This clonotype was counted only a few times. The chain couples TRBV19 to TRBJ1-1; D is undetermined. The CDR3 has 13 residues. V was clipped by 3 bases and J by 0 bases, with 5 bases between them. The germline V gene has CDR1 LNHDA and CDR2 SQIVND (reference sequence). The CDR3, as DNA: TGTGCCAGTAGTATTTGGATGAACACTGAAGCTTTCTTT. It encodes CASSIWMNTEAFF.

In the case of this clonotype: A much larger clone lies one base from this, so it may be a read error. The rearrangement joins TRBV20-1 to TRBJ2-2, with D perhaps assigned TRBD1 or TRBD2 (5 bases each). This CDR3 region has 13 residues. Germline V lookup: CDR1 DFQATT, CDR2 SNEGSKA (reference sequence). The CDR3 DNA reads TGCAGTGCTAGAGTAGGGGCCCCCGGGGAGCTGTCTTTT. Protein product: CSARVGAPGELSF.

The V gene is TRBV4-1, the J gene TRBJ2-7, with 14 bases that match TRBD2. The CDR3 is 18 residues long. V was clipped by 0 bases and J by 2 bases; unmatched bases: 6. Germline V gene data show CDR1 as MGHRA and CDR2 as YSYEKL. The CDR3 nucleotides are TGCGCCAGCAGCCAAGATCGGACTAGCGGGAGGAAAGCCTACGAGCAGTACTTC. Residues: CASSQDRTSGRKAYEQYF.

This clonotype was detected a few times. J is TRBJ1-6 and V is TRBV7-2; D not certain. Per germline, CDR1 SGHTA and CDR2 FQGNSA. Trimming left V 1 base short and J 9 bases short, with 7 bases between. This CDR3 is 13 amino acids long. The CDR3 DNA is TGTGCCAGCAGCTTAGAACAGAGTTCACCCCTCCACTTT. Amino acid sequence: CASSLEQSSPLHF.

The rearrangement joins TRBV18 to TRBJ1-5; D is unclear. The V gene lost 5 bases and the J gene lost 2 bases, with 7 bases spanning the gap. This CDR3 is 13 amino acids long. Per germline, CDR1 KGHSH and CDR2 LQKENI. The CDR3, as DNA: TGTGCCAGCTCAAGGGTTGGCAATCAGCCCCAGCATTTT. Encoded protein: CASSRVGNQPQHF. The full variable domain, in which reference TRBV18 and TRBJ1-5 provide the parts outside the CDR3, is NAGVMQNPRHLVRRRGQEARLRCSPMKGHSHVYWYRQLPEEGLKFMVYLQKENIIDESGMPKERFSAEFPKEGPSILRIQQVVRGDSAAYFCASSRVGNQPQHFGDGTRLSIL.

The table lists this clonotype with a few counts. The chain combines TRBV3-1 with TRBJ1-2, with no clear D. Trimming cost V 3 bases and J 1 base, with 12 bases left between them. The CDR3 loop spans 15 amino acids. Germline CDR1 reads LGHDT; CDR2 reads YNNKEL (reference sequence). The CDR3 spells CASSHFQDFNYGYTF. The DNA of the CDR3 is TGTGCCAGCAGCCATTTTCAGGATTTTAACTATGGCTACACCTTC.

This clonotype showed up many times. This rearrangement joins TRBV12-3 or TRBV12-4 to TRBJ2-2, with 7 positions matching TRBD2. The CDR3 runs to 16 residues. J lost 7 bases, V lost 5 bases, and 13 bases had no gene match. CDR3 coding DNA: TGTGCCAGCAGTGCTCGGTTAGCGGGCCTCGGCGGGGAGCTGTTTTTT. Its protein is CASSARLAGLGGELFF.

The chain carries TRBV7-9 and TRBJ1-2; no clear D. Trimming cost V 2 bases and J 4 bases, with 8 bases left between them. The CDR3 consists of 13 residues. The germline V gene encodes CDR1 SEHNR and CDR2 FQNEAQ (reference sequence). As DNA, the CDR3 is TGTGCCAGCAGCTTATCGGGTCCCTATGGCTACACCTTC. Residues: CASSLSGPYGYTF.

This clonotype was seen ten or more times. The V call is TRBV12-3 or TRBV12-4, the J call TRBJ1-1; the D gene is possibly TRBD1 (6 bases). This CDR3 is built from 15 residues. Trimming cost V 5 bases and J 6 bases, with 19 bases left between them. CDR3 amino acids: CASSTQGSVKAEAFF. Written as DNA, the CDR3 is TGTGCCAGCAGTACCCAGGGGTCGGTCAAGGCTGAAGCTTTCTTT.

The V and J genes are TRBV5-1 and TRBJ2-2, with D perhaps TRBD2 (6 bases). The germline V gene has CDR1 SGHRS and CDR2 YFSETQ. With 4 bases removed from V and 4 bases from J, the gap between germline ends came to 14 bases. The CDR3 is 15 amino acids. Here the CDR3 DNA reads TGCGCCAGCAGCCTCGGGACTGCGAGCACCGGGGAGCTGTTTTTT. This encodes CASSLGTASTGELFF.